A selection of T cell receptor beta chains follows, all from one sample in a study of T cells in Graves' hyperthyroidism and ophthalmopathy. Each CDR3 protein is one row after TCRdb ran MiXCR on the multiplex PCR reads. The sample holds more than 500,000 distinct CDR3 sequences, around 15% seen once. The sample taken for sequencing was blood. These receptors were taken from a middle-aged woman with Graves' ophthalmopathy. CDR3s include the opening cysteine and the closing phenylalanine or tryptophan. The D gene is left open where the match is weak. Clone size appears in some rows only: once, few, many, or a class for an expanded clone.

d_call j_call v_call clone_size cdr3_nt cdr3_aa
TRBD2 TRBJ2-1 TRBV25-1 many TGTGCCAGCAGTGAAGGGACTAGCGGGAGGGATGAGCAGTTCTTC CASSEGTSGRDEQFF
TRBD1 TRBJ2-2 TRBV10-3 few TGTGCCATCAGGAGACAGGGGCTGAACACCGGGGAGCTGTTTTTT CAIRRQGLNTGELFF
TRBD1 TRBJ2-7 TRBV12-3/TRBV12-4 many TGTGCCAGCAGTTTCGGACAGGGCTTAGGGAGCTACGAGCAGTACTTC CASSFGQGLGSYEQYF
- TRBJ2-2 TRBV4-1 - TGCGCCAGCAGCCAAGATCGCGGGGTGGACTTGGAGCTGTTTTTT CASSQDRGVDLELFF
- TRBJ2-2 TRBV11-1 - TGTGCCAGCAGCCTGGGGCTAGGCCTAAACACCGGGGAGCTGTTTTTT CASSLGLGLNTGELFF
TRBD2 TRBJ2-7 TRBV6-5 many TGTGCCAGCAGTTGGCGGGAGGGCCTCGAGCAGTACTTC CASSWREGLEQYF
TRBD2 TRBJ2-2 TRBV4-1 few TGCGCCAGCAGCCATGGACTAGCGGGAGGGTACTTCAGCGGGGAGCTGTTTTTT CASSHGLAGGYFSGELFF
TRBD2 TRBJ2-7 TRBV5-1 - TGCGCCAGCAGCCGGACTAGCGGGAATCCCTACGAGCAGTACTTC CASSRTSGNPYEQYF
- TRBJ2-1 TRBV18 few TGTGCCAGCTCACCTAGCGCGACTGAGCAGTTCTTC CASSPSATEQFF
- TRBJ2-3 TRBV7-2 - TGTGCCAGCAGCTATCTGATGCGCGATACGCAGTATTTT CASSYLMRDTQYF
TRBD1 TRBJ1-5 TRBV20-1 few TGCAGTGCTTCGGGGGGAGGGGGCGCGACGAGCAATCAGCCCCAGCATTTT CSASGGGGATSNQPQHF
- TRBJ2-5 TRBV28 many TGTGCCAGCAGCCGATTGAAGGGGGAGATGAAGACCCAGTACTTC CASSRLKGEMKTQYF
TRBD2 TRBJ2-5 TRBV11-2 many TGTGCCAGCAGCCCGAGAGCGGGACCCCGAGAGACCCAGTACTTC CASSPRAGPRETQYF
TRBD1 TRBJ1-1 TRBV4-2 many TGTGCCAGCAGCCAAGGACAGGGCATGAACACTGAAGCTTTCTTT CASSQGQGMNTEAFF
TRBD2 TRBJ2-1 TRBV11-2 few TGTGCCAGCAGCTTAGGGTCTAGCGGGCCCTATTCCTACAATGAGCAGTTCTTC CASSLGSSGPYSYNEQFF
- TRBJ2-7 TRBV28 many TGTGCCAGCAGCCCAAGGGGGGGACTAAGCTCCTACGAGCAGTACTTC CASSPRGGLSSYEQYF
TRBD2 TRBJ2-7 TRBV20-1 many TGCAGTGCTAGGTTTAGCGGGAGCTCCTACGAGCAGTACTTC CSARFSGSSYEQYF
- TRBJ1-2 TRBV29-1 many TGCAGCGTTTTGGCAGGGCCCTATGGCTACACCTTC CSVLAGPYGYTF
TRBD1 TRBJ1-1 TRBV28 many TGTGCCAGTAGAACACGACAGGGCTTAAACACTGAAGCTTTCTTT CASRTRQGLNTEAFF
TRBD2 TRBJ2-7 TRBV6-2/TRBV6-3 many TGTGCCAGCAGTTACGGGACTAGCGGGACCTACGAGCAGTACTTC CASSYGTSGTYEQYF
- TRBJ2-5 TRBV30 many TGTGCCTGGAGTAGGGACCGTGGGGAGACCCAGTACTTC CAWSRDRGETQYF
- TRBJ2-4 TRBV7-2 many TGTGCCAGCAGCTGGGAGACGGTAGCCAAAAACATTCAGTACTTC CASSWETVAKNIQYF
TRBD2 TRBJ2-2 TRBV11-2 many TGTGCCAGCAGCTCCCTTAGGGAGCGGGAGTGGGACACCGGGGAGCTGTTTTTT CASSSLREREWDTGELFF
TRBD2 TRBJ2-7 TRBV6-4 many TGTGCCAGCAGTCCTCTTCTAGCGGGAGGGTCGGCCGGGCAATTGTACGAGCAGTACTTC CASSPLLAGGSAGQLYEQYF
TRBD2 TRBJ2-7 TRBV25-1 many TGTGCCAGCAGTGAATCGCTAGCGGGTTCCTACGAGCAGTACTTC CASSESLAGSYEQYF
TRBD1 TRBJ2-7 TRBV7-9 - TGTGCCAGCAGCTACAGGGGTGGGGACTCCTACGAGCAGTACTTC CASSYRGGDSYEQYF
- TRBJ1-5 TRBV20-1 many TGCAGTGCTAGGGGGGGGCCGAGCAATCAGCCCCAGCATTTT CSARGGPSNQPQHF
- TRBJ1-1 TRBV12-3/TRBV12-4 many TGTGCCAGCAGCCCTACTCGGGGAGTAGACACTGAAGCTTTCTTT CASSPTRGVDTEAFF
TRBD2 TRBJ2-7 TRBV11-2 many TGTGCCAGCAGCTTAGGAAGTCCTAGCGGGATCGGTTACGAGCAGTACTTC CASSLGSPSGIGYEQYF
- TRBJ1-2 TRBV28 many TGTGCCAGCAGTTCACAGATACCCTATGGCTACACCTTC CASSSQIPYGYTF
TRBD2 TRBJ2-4 TRBV15 many TGTGCCACCAGCAGACCGACTAGCGGGACTTACATTCAGTACTTC CATSRPTSGTYIQYF
TRBD1 TRBJ1-5 TRBV11-2 many TGTGCCAGCAGCCCCGGGACAGGGGGCTTGGGGGGCGATCAGCCCCAGCATTTT CASSPGTGGLGGDQPQHF
- TRBJ1-2 TRBV18 few TGTGCCAGCTCACCACCATTTGCTAATGGCTACACCTTC CASSPPFANGYTF
TRBD1 TRBJ1-1 TRBV4-3 - TGCGCCAGCAGCCGTCCGGGACAGGGACCCCCTGAAGCTTTCTTT CASSRPGQGPPEAFF
TRBD1 TRBJ1-5 TRBV25-1 many TGTGCCAGCTTCCGGGACAGGGGATCTCAGCCCCAGCATTTT CASFRDRGSQPQHF
- TRBJ2-7 TRBV28 - TGTGCCAGCAGTTCCCATGGCGTCGGAGACTACGAGCAGTACTTC CASSSHGVGDYEQYF
- TRBJ2-3 TRBV2 few TGTGCCAGCAATATCGTGACCGATACGCAGTATTTT CASNIVTDTQYF
TRBD1 TRBJ1-3 TRBV3-1 few TGTGCCAGCAGCTGGGGACAGGGGTTTGGAAACACCATATATTTT CASSWGQGFGNTIYF
- TRBJ1-5 TRBV19 - TGTGCCAGTAGTATATCCCTTTTCTTTTCCAATCAGCCCCAGCATTTT CASSISLFFSNQPQHF
- TRBJ2-7 TRBV6-5 many TGTGCCAGCAGTTACCTAAAAAGGGGGGAGCAGTACTTC CASSYLKRGEQYF
- TRBJ2-2 TRBV28 many TGTGCCAGCAGTTTGGGGCACAGCGGGGAGCTGTTTTTT CASSLGHSGELFF
- TRBJ1-2 TRBV20-1 many TGCAGTGCCCCTGGAATCTATGGCTACACCTTC CSAPGIYGYTF
TRBD1 TRBJ1-2 TRBV29-1 few TGCAGCGCCCGGGTCAGGGGGGATGGCTACACCTTC CSARVRGDGYTF
- TRBJ2-7 TRBV12-3/TRBV12-4 many TGTGCCAGCAGGGGCGGAGGGAGCTCCTACGAGCAGTACTTC CASRGGGSSYEQYF
- TRBJ2-2 TRBV5-1 few TGCGCCAGCAGCTTGGTGTCAGGCCTGCACACCGGGGAGCTGTTTTTT CASSLVSGLHTGELFF
TRBD1 TRBJ1-5 TRBV6-2/TRBV6-3 - TGTGCCAGCAGTTACTCGCACTGGGACAGGACAAGTGATCAGCCCCAGCATTTT CASSYSHWDRTSDQPQHF
- TRBJ2-2 TRBV12-3/TRBV12-4 many TGTGCCAGCACTTTCCAGGGCGGGGAGCTGTTTTTT CASTFQGGELFF
- TRBJ2-5 TRBV7-2 many TGTGCCAGCAGCTTAGACAGGACTTGGGAGACCCAGTACTTC CASSLDRTWETQYF
- TRBJ2-7 TRBV5-1 many TGCGCCAGCAACTCACCTCCCGGACTCTCGGACGAGCAGTACTTC CASNSPPGLSDEQYF
TRBD2 TRBJ2-5 TRBV20-1 many TGCAGTGCGGAAACTAGCGGGAGGGGGAAGACCCAGTACTTC CSAETSGRGKTQYF
- TRBJ1-3 TRBV4-3 many TGCGCCAGCAGCCAGGACGACAGGACGTGGGATGGAAACACCATATATTTT CASSQDDRTWDGNTIYF
- TRBJ2-7 TRBV28 few TGTGCCTGCAGTACCCCCTCAGCCCTAATCTACGAGCAGTACTTC CACSTPSALIYEQYF
- TRBJ1-2 TRBV29-1 - TGCAGCGTTGATTCCAAGGGCCCCTATGGCTACACCTTC CSVDSKGPYGYTF
TRBD1 TRBJ1-3 TRBV6-1 many TGTGCCAGCAGCGAGGACAGGGGAGACACCATATATTTT CASSEDRGDTIYF
TRBD1 TRBJ1-2 TRBV29-1 many TGCAGCGTAAGGACAGGGAACTATGGCTACACCTTC CSVRTGNYGYTF
- TRBJ2-7 TRBV25-1 many TGTGCCAGCACGACGGGGAACTCTCTCGAGCAGTACTTC CASTTGNSLEQYF
TRBD2 TRBJ2-2 TRBV6-1 - TGTGCCAGCAGCCCCAGCGGGAGGATTACCGGGGAGCTGTTTTTT CASSPSGRITGELFF
- TRBJ1-2 TRBV20-1 many TGCAGTGCTAGTACAGGACCCTATGGCTACACCTTC CSASTGPYGYTF